Sequencing of this T cell receptor (beta chain) was carried out in a study of cytomegalovirus exposure and HLA in healthy donors. The study's findings and limits: Investigators reported more than 150 TCR beta chains as tied to cytomegalovirus. Researchers reportedly found TCR beta sequences accurately predicted most subjects' HLA-A and HLA-B alleles.

The PCR employed 60 Vbeta primers together with 13 Jbeta primers. Only in-frame clones appear in the TCRdb table, and some are missing; sequencing was by immunoSEQ multiplex PCR. This repertoire comprises fewer than 85,000 clones; its ten largest clones make up roughly 13%. Germline V gene lookup returns CDR1 SGHNT and CDR2 YENEEA. V lost 3 bases to trimming and J lost 6 bases, with 11 bases between them. The CDR3 length is 13 residues. Each donor was nominally healthy when sampled (though unrecorded immune exposures were likely). About this clone itself: The antigen remains unidentified.

The chain links TRBV11-3 to TRBJ1-2; tentatively, D is TRBD1 (6 bases). The sequence was collected from a man in his fifties in good health and CMV-seropositive. Material: PBMCs. This chain's CDR3 is CASSFSTGNGYTF. DNA for the CDR3: TGTGCCAGCAGCTTCTCTACAGGGAATGGCTACACCTTC.